The clone carrying this T cell receptor beta chain was detected many times. The authors sequenced patients whose flow cytometry had shown CD8+CD57+ cell expansion. The study sampled blood from patients who had received no therapy. The data derive from a study of CD8+CD57+ T cells in acquired aplastic anemia. Study in general: Sorted cells (CD4+ and CD8+) yielded DNA amounts that averaged approximately 3.1 ug.

Profiling of TCR beta VDJ combinations and CDR3 sequences used genomic DNA as template. TCRdb passed the reads through MiXCR, listing each CDR3 protein once. The sample holds about 180,000 distinct CDR3 sequences, roughly 50% seen once. From germline, CDR1 is SGHRS and CDR2 YFSETQ. The V gene lost 4 bases and the J gene lost 2 bases, with 12 bases spanning the gap. The CDR3 sequence is 14 residues long. The source is a human donor with aplastic anemia. The V and J genes are TRBV5-1 and TRBJ1-1; no firm D call. The sample taken for sequencing was sorted CD4+, CD8+, or CD8+CD57+ T cells (not recorded which) from PBMCs. The CDR3: CASSPEPVNTEAFF. DNA of the CDR3: TGCGCCAGCAGCCCCGAACCCGTAAACACTGAAGCTTTCTTT.